This passage covers 27 T cell receptor beta chains from one sample sequenced in a study of regulatory T cells in long-lasting Graves disease. Specified time point: newly diagnosed GD, antithyroid drugs for less than 3 months. PBMC-extracted RNA yielded the TCR library. Sequencing libraries for TCR beta were prepared with iRepertoire HTBI primers and Arm-PCR of CDR3 regions. TCRdb reprocessed the multiplex PCR reads with MiXCR, giving one entry per CDR3 protein. The sample has 420,000 or so distinct CDR3 sequences, less than 20% seen once. The sample was also reused in another study, on T cells in Graves' hyperthyroidism and ophthalmopathy.

The source was peripheral blood mononuclear cells (PBMCs), collected at new diagnosis, from a patient treated with antithyroid drugs. Receptor source: a woman younger than 30 with Graves disease.

The V call is TRBV7-9, the J call TRBJ1-5; 9 bases map to TRBD1. The CDR3 covers 14 residues. V trimming: 5 bases; J trimming: 5 bases; junction bases outside the gene matches: 4. The germline V gene encodes CDR1 SEHNR and CDR2 FQNEAQ (reference sequence). CDR3 in DNA: TGTGCCAGCAGCCTCGACAGGGGGGATCAGCCCCAGCATTTT. The encoded protein is CASSLDRGDQPQHF.

The chain employs TRBV4-1 and TRBJ2-3; the D gene is possibly TRBD2 (6 bases). CDR1 is MGHRA, CDR2 YSYEKL, per germline. V lost 0 bases, J lost 5 bases, and 9 bases lay in between. There are 14 residues in the CDR3. The CDR3 region is CASSQDNSGDTQYF. CDR3 nucleotides: TGCGCCAGCAGCCAAGATAATAGCGGAGATACGCAGTATTTT.

This sequence joins TRBV14 and TRBJ2-7; D uncertain. CDR3 length: 14 residues. Trimming removed 4 bases at V and 3 bases at J, with 13 bases between. The V gene's germline CDR1 is SGHDN and CDR2 FVKESK. CDR3 nucleotide sequence: TGTGCCAGCAGCCCCTCAGAGGTGCTCTACGAGCAGTACTTC. This sequence encodes CASSPSEVLYEQYF.

This clonotype was detected only a few times. The rearrangement uses TRBV7-9 and TRBJ2-3; TRBD2 matches 13 bases. The V segment lost 11 bases and the J segment 4 bases; nucleotides outside the gene matches: 3. The germline gives CDR1 SEHNR, CDR2 FQNEAQ (reference sequence). CDR3 length: 13 residues. The DNA for the CDR3 is TGTGCCCTCGGACTAGCGGGAGCAGATACGCAGTATTTT. Amino acid sequence: CALGLAGADTQYF.

The chain employs TRBV5-4 and TRBJ1-1, with D possibly matching TRBD1 (6 bases). V lost 2 bases and J lost 4, with 18 bases in between. The CDR3 contains 16 residues. Germline loops: CDR1 SGHNT, CDR2 YYREEE (reference sequence). CDR3 residues: CASSLGPGGTGTEAFF. The CDR3 DNA reads as TGTGCCAGCAGCTTAGGCCCGGGGGGCACTGGCACTGAAGCTTTCTTT.

The sample holds a few counts of this clonotype. This rearrangement joins TRBV7-3 to TRBJ1-2; TRBD1 matches at 9 bases. The V gene's germline CDR1 is SGHTA and CDR2 FQGTGA. This CDR3 is built from 13 residues. J lost 6 bases, V lost 5 bases, and 4 bases had no gene match. CDR3: CASSKDRGDGYTF. The CDR3 DNA reads TGTGCCAGCAGCAAGGACAGGGGAGATGGCTACACCTTC.

This clonotype was recorded at least ten times. This chain uses TRBV28 with TRBJ1-2; the D gene is possibly TRBD1 (5 bases). This CDR3 has 15 residues. The germline gives CDR1 MDHEN, CDR2 SYDVKM. V lost 6 bases, J lost 1 base, and 15 bases lay in between. Here the CDR3 reads CASSPGGSVNYGYTF. CDR3 DNA sequence: TGTGCCAGCAGCCCCGGGGGGTCCGTTAACTATGGCTACACCTTC.

There are many counts of this clonotype. The chain combines TRBV7-8 with TRBJ2-2, with 8 bases that match TRBD2. The CDR3 loop spans 14 amino acids. Germline V gives CDR1 SGHVS, CDR2 FQNEAQ. V was pared by 5 bases and J by 8 bases, with 7 bases of the junction left unmatched. CDR3 in DNA: TGTGCCAGCAGCGCCCGAGGGACTAGTGGGGAGCTGTTTTTT. It encodes CASSARGTSGELFF.

The chain employs TRBV20-1 and TRBJ2-2, with 10 bases fitting TRBD2. Germline V CDR1 and CDR2: DFQATT, SNEGSKA (reference sequence). With V trimmed by 2 bases and J by 9 bases, 12 bases remained unmatched. The CDR3 extends over 16 amino acids. As DNA, the CDR3 is TGCAGTGCTAGATTAGCGGGAGGCCCCGATTCCCGGGAGCTGTTTTTT. Encoded protein: CSARLAGGPDSRELFF.

This clonotype showed up many times. The chain is built from TRBV28 and TRBJ2-7; 8 nucleotides align to TRBD1. CDR3 size: 15 residues. With 6 bases clipped from V and 0 bases from J, the junction kept 7 bases outside the gene matches. Germline CDR1 reads MDHEN; CDR2 reads SYDVKM. The CDR3 here is CASSTDRANSYEQYF. Here the CDR3 DNA reads TGTGCCAGCAGCACGGACAGGGCCAACTCCTACGAGCAGTACTTC.

This clonotype showed up just a few times. V usage is TRBV18 and J usage is TRBJ2-1, with D possibly TRBD1 on 6 matching bases. The V and J ends lost 0 bases and 4 bases respectively, with 13 bases between them. The germline gives CDR1 KGHSH, CDR2 LQKENI. This CDR3 comprises 16 residues. CDR3 loop: CASSPPGRGAYNEQFF. The CDR3 coding sequence is TGTGCCAGCTCACCACCGGGCAGGGGCGCTTACAATGAGCAGTTCTTC.

In this sample, this clonotype turned up a few times. Since a much larger clone is just one base distant, this may be a read error. The V gene is TRBV7-2, the J gene TRBJ2-2, with D perhaps TRBD2 (6 bases). Germline V gene lookup returns CDR1 SGHTA and CDR2 FQGNSA. V was pared by 1 base and J by 2 bases, with 11 bases between. CDR3 length: 16 amino acids. CDR3 DNA sequence: TGTGCCAGCAGCTTAGAAGGCGGGATAAACACCGGGGAGCTGTTTTTT. It yields the protein CASSLEGGINTGELFF.

The table lists this clonotype with many counts. The rearrangement uses TRBV5-4 and TRBJ2-5; 11 bases map to TRBD2. Germline CDR1 reads SGHNT; CDR2 reads YYREEE (reference sequence). The CDR3 extends over 16 amino acids. The V gene end was trimmed by 2 bases and the J gene end by 1 base; junction bases not matched to a gene: 4. The CDR3 DNA reads as TGTGCCAGCAGCTTCCCGCTAGCGGGAGGCCAAGAGACCCAGTACTTC. It codes for CASSFPLAGGQETQYF. The full variable domain, completed using reference TRBV5-4 and TRBJ2-5, is ETGVTQSPTHLIKTRGQQVTLRCSSQSGHNTVSWYQQALGQGPQFIFQYYREEENGRGNFPPRFSGLQFPNYSSELNVNALELDDSALYLCASSFPLAGGQETQYFGPGTRLLVL.

This clonotype was seen at least ten times. The chain joins TRBV20-1 to TRBJ2-7; weak D call: TRBD1 (6 bases). The CDR3 has 14 amino acids. Germline V gives CDR1 DFQATT, CDR2 SNEGSKA (reference sequence). Between the trimmed V and J ends, which lost 0 bases and 0 bases, there was a span of 9 bases. CDR3 loop: CSAREDSFSYEQYF. In DNA form, the CDR3 reads TGCAGTGCTAGAGAGGACAGCTTCTCCTACGAGCAGTACTTC.

This clonotype has ten or more counts. The rearrangement uses TRBV11-2 and TRBJ2-7; TRBD1 aligns across 9 bases. V was clipped by 1 base and J by 12 bases; unmatched bases: 4. Germline values: CDR1 SGHAT, CDR2 FQNNGV. This CDR3 has 12 residues. CDR3 sequence: CASSLVPGQGYF. CDR3 bases: TGTGCCAGCAGCTTAGTCCCGGGACAGGGGTACTTC. Full variable domain (missing parts from reference TRBV11-2 and TRBJ2-7): EAGVAQSPRYKIIEKRQSVAFWCNPISGHATLYWYQQILGQGPKLLIQFQNNGVVDDSQLPKDRFSAERLKGVDSTLKIQPAKLEDSAVYLCASSLVPGQGYFGPGTRLTVT.

A word on this clonotype: This may stem from a read error, because a much larger clone lies one nucleotide away. V gene TRBV3-1 combines with J gene TRBJ2-1; TRBD1 might be the D (5 bases). Germline CDR1 and CDR2: LGHDT and YNNKEL (reference sequence). There are 14 residues in the CDR3. CDR3 coding DNA: TGTGCCAGCAGTCCCAGGGCTTACTACGATGAGCAGTTCTTC. This gives the protein CASSPRAYYDEQFF.

A word on this clonotype: This may come from a read error, since a much larger clone is one base off. V gene TRBV2 combines with J gene TRBJ2-2; D assignment may be TRBD1 or TRBD2 (5 bases each). The CDR3 contains 14 residues. CDR1 and CDR2 from the germline V gene are SNHLY and FYNNEI. CDR3 sequence reads: CASRGQGSTGKLFF. The CDR3 region has the DNA TGTGCCAGCAGGGGTCAGGGCAGCACCGGGAAGCTGTTTTTT. Full variable domain (missing parts from reference TRBV2 and TRBJ2-2): EPEVTQTPSHQVTQMGQEVILRCVPISNHLYFYWYRQILGQKVEFLVSFYNNEISEKSEIFDDQFSVERPDGSNFTLKIRSTKLEDSAMYFCASRGQGSTGKLFFGEGSRLTVL.

This clonotype was counted many times. This chain joins TRBV28 and TRBJ2-2; D is possibly TRBD1 or TRBD2 (5 bases each). This CDR3 has 17 amino acids. V gave up 2 bases and J gave up 3 bases, with 16 bases separating them. CDR1 is MDHEN and CDR2 is SYDVKM in the germline V gene. CDR3 sequence: CASSLEPGRRDTGELFF. The CDR3, as DNA: TGTGCCAGCAGTTTAGAGCCGGGACGACGAGACACCGGGGAGCTGTTTTTT.

This clonotype was seen repeatedly, ten times or more. The rearrangement uses TRBV11-2 and TRBJ2-1; 13 bases map to TRBD2. The CDR3 is made up of 16 amino acids. CDR1 and CDR2 (germline): SGHAT, FQNNGV. Unmatched junction bases numbered 6, after V lost 1 base and J lost 9 bases. In DNA, the CDR3 is TGTGCCAGCAGCTTAGGGACTAGCGGGAGTGTTGGTGAGCAGTTCTTC. Its translation is CASSLGTSGSVGEQFF.

This clonotype showed up just a few times. The chain couples TRBV28 to TRBJ2-2; 7 nucleotides line up with TRBD2. CDR3 length: 15 residues. Germline V gene lookup returns CDR1 MDHEN and CDR2 SYDVKM. J was trimmed by 4 bases and V by 7 bases; bases with no gene match: 9. CDR3 residues: CASTWGGGPTGELFF. CDR3 in DNA: TGTGCCAGCACCTGGGGGGGAGGGCCCACCGGGGAGCTGTTTTTT.

This clonotype was counted ten times or more. The chain is built from TRBV20-1 and TRBJ2-7, with a possible D match to TRBD2 (6 bases). From germline, CDR1 is DFQATT and CDR2 SNEGSKA (reference sequence). There are 15 residues in the CDR3. V was trimmed by 1 base and J by 0 bases, leaving 13 bases between them. CDR3 sequence reads: CSARGRDSASYEQYF. The CDR3 bases are TGCAGTGCTAGAGGAAGGGACTCCGCCTCCTACGAGCAGTACTTC.

This clonotype has a count of ten or more. This chain uses TRBV12-3 or TRBV12-4 with TRBJ1-6; TRBD1 is a possible D gene (6 bases). The CDR3 covers 15 residues. V shed 3 bases and J shed 7 bases, with 13 bases lying between them. The chain's CDR3 is CASSFAGDGNSPLHF. The DNA of the CDR3 is TGTGCCAGCAGTTTTGCAGGGGATGGGAATTCACCCCTCCACTTT.

The chain employs TRBV15 and TRBJ2-1, with no clear D. The CDR3 runs 13 residues. Germline assignment: CDR1 LNHNV and CDR2 YYDKDF (reference sequence). V lost 0 bases, J lost 4 bases, and 4 bases lay in between. This chain's CDR3 is CATSRDRYNEQFF. The CDR3 region has the DNA TGTGCCACCAGCAGAGATCGATACAATGAGCAGTTCTTC.

The rearrangement uses TRBV11-2 and TRBJ2-1, with 7 bases matching TRBD2. V gave up 2 bases and J gave up 0 bases; unmatched junction bases: 4. Germline loops: CDR1 SGHAT, CDR2 FQNNGV. There are 16 residues in the CDR3. CDR3 in DNA: TGTGCCAGCAGCTTATTGAGCGGGAACTCCTACAATGAGCAGTTCTTC. Translation gives CASSLLSGNSYNEQFF.

In this sample, this clonotype turned up a few times. Germline is not matched at one junction end, which may reflect a read error. The chain employs TRBV18 and TRBJ2-5; D gene unclear. The CDR3 spans 13 residues. CDR1 is KGHSH, CDR2 LQKENI, per germline. The CDR3 here is CANSPPRVETQYF. The CDR3, as DNA: TGTGCCAACTCACCACCACGGGTAGAGACCCAGTACTTC.

In its sample, this clonotype was seen a few times. The V call is TRBV7-2, the J call TRBJ1-1, with D tentatively TRBD1 (5 bases). V lost 5 bases and J lost 3, with 10 bases in between. In germline, CDR1 is SGHTA, CDR2 FQGNSA. The CDR3 spans 13 residues. The CDR3 DNA reads as TGTGCCAGCAGCCTAGACAGTGACACTGAAGCTTTCTTT. The encoded protein is CASSLDSDTEAFF.

V and J are TRBV9 and TRBJ2-7; no clear D. The CDR3 consists of 13 residues. V gave up 0 bases and J gave up 3 bases, with 7 bases separating them. Germline V gives CDR1 SGDLS, CDR2 YYNGEE. CDR3 protein: CASSVAYGYEQYF. Written as DNA, the CDR3 is TGTGCCAGCAGCGTAGCCTACGGCTACGAGCAGTACTTC.